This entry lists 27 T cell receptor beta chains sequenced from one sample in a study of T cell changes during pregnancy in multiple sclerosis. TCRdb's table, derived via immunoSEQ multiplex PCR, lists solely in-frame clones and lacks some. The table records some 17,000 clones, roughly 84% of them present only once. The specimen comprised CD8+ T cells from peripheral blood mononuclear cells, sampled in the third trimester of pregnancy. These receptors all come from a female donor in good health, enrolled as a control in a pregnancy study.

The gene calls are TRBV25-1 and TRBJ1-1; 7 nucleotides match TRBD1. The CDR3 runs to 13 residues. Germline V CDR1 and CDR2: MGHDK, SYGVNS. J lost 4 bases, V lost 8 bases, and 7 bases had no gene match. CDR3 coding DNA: TGTGCCAGCTTACGACAGGGAGGCACTGAAGCTTTCTTT. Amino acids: CASLRQGGTEAFF.

DNA for the CDR3: TGCGCCAGCAGCCAAGATGGGGGGGATGAAAAACTGTTTTTT. Translation gives CASSQDGGDEKLFF. The J gene is TRBJ1-4, the V gene TRBV4-3; D perhaps matches TRBD1 (5 bases). V dropped 0 bases and J dropped 6 bases, with 8 bases sitting between them. The CDR3 totals 14 residues. Germline lookup yields CDR1 LGHNA and CDR2 YSLEER.

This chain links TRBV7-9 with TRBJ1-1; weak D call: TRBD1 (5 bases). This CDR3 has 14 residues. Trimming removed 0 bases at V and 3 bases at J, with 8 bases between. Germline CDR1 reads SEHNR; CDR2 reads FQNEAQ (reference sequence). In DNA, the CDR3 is TGTGCCAGCAGCTTAGCGCTAGGGGACACTGAAGCTTTCTTT. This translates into CASSLALGDTEAFF. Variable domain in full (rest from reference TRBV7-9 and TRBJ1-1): DTGVSQNPRHKITKRGQNVTFRCDPISEHNRLYWYRQTLGQGPEFLTYFQNEAQLEKSRLLSDRFSAERPKGSFSTLEIQRTEQGDSAMYLCASSLALGDTEAFFGQGTRLTVV.

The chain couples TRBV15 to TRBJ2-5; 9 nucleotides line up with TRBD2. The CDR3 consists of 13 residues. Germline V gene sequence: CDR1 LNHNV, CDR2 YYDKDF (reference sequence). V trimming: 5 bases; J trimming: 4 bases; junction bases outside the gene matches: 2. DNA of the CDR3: TGTGCCACCAGCCTACTAGCGGGAGAGACCCAGTACTTC. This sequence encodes CATSLLAGETQYF.

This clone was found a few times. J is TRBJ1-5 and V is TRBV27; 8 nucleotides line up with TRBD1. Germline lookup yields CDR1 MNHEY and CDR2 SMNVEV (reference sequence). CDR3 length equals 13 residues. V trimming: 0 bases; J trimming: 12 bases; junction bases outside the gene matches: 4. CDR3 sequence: CASSLSTTGGQHF. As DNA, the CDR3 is TGTGCCAGCAGTTTATCGACCACAGGGGGCCAGCATTTT.

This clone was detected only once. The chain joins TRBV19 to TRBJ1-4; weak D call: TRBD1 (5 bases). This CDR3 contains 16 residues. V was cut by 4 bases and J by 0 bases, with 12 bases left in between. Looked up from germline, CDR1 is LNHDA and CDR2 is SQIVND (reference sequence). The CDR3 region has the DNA TGTGCCAGTAGTACCTGGACGGGGGCAACTAATGAAAAACTGTTTTTT. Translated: CASSTWTGATNEKLFF.

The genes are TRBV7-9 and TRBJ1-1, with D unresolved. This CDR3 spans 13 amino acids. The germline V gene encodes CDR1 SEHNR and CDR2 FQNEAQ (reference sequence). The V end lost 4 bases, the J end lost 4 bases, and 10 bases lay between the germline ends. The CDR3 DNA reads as TGTGCCAGCAGCTCGCAACTGAGCACTGAAGCTTTCTTT. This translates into CASSSQLSTEAFF.

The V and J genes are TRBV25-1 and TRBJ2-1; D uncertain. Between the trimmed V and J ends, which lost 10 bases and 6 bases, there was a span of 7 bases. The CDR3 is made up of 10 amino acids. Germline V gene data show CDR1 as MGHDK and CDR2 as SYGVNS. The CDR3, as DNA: TGTGCCACCCGGTCCAATGAGCAGTTCTTC. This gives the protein CATRSNEQFF.

CDR3 in amino acids: CASSAGTGLSSYEQYF. The CDR3 DNA reads as TGTGCCAGCAGCGCTGGTACGGGTCTCAGCTCCTACGAGCAGTACTTC. J is TRBJ2-7 and V is TRBV9; D call uncertain. V lost 3 bases, J lost 0 bases, and 16 bases lay in between. The germline CDR1 and CDR2 sequences are SGDLS and YYNGEE. This CDR3 comprises 16 residues.

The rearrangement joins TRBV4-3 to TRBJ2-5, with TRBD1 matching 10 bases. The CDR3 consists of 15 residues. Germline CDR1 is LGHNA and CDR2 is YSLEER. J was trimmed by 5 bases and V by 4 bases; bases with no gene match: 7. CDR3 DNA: TGCGCCAGCAGCCCGACAGGGGGCGTCGGGGAGACCCAGTACTTC. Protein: CASSPTGGVGETQYF.

Written as DNA, the CDR3 is TGTGCCACCGAGGGACAGGGGGAGACAGATACGCAGTATTTT. Amino acids: CATEGQGETDTQYF. The chain employs TRBV10-3 and TRBJ2-3; 11 nucleotides align to TRBD1. Germline V gives CDR1 ENHRY, CDR2 SYGVKD. The CDR3 runs 14 residues. V lost 10 bases, J lost 3 bases, and 6 bases stayed unmatched.

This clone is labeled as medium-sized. Written as DNA, the CDR3 is TGTGCCAGCAGCCCTCAACTCAGGATGAACACTGAAGCTTTCTTT. Protein sequence: CASSPQLRMNTEAFF. The V gene is TRBV13, the J gene TRBJ1-1; D gene uncertain. This CDR3 contains 15 residues. V was shortened by 5 bases and J by 0 bases, with 13 bases between the two germline ends. Germline values: CDR1 PRHDT, CDR2 FYEKMQ (reference sequence).

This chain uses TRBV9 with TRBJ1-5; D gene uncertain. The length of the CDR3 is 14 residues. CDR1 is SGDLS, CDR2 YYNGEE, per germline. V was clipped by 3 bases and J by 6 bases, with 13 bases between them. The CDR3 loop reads CASSEGSGIQPQHF. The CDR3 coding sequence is TGTGCCAGCAGCGAGGGCAGCGGTATTCAGCCCCAGCATTTT.

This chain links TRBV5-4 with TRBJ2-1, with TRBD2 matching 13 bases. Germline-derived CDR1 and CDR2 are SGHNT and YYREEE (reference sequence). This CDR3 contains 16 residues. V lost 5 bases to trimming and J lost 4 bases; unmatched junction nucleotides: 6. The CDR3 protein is CASRPEGLAGYNEQFF. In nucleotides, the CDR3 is TGTGCCAGCAGACCCGAGGGACTAGCGGGGTACAATGAGCAGTTCTTC.

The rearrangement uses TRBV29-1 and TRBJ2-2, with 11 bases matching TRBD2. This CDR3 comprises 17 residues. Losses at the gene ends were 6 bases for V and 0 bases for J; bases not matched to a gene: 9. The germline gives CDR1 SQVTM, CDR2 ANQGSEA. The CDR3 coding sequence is TGCAGCGTCAAGGGACTAGCGGAAAGCGCGAACACCGGGGAGCTGTTTTTT. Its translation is CSVKGLAESANTGELFF.

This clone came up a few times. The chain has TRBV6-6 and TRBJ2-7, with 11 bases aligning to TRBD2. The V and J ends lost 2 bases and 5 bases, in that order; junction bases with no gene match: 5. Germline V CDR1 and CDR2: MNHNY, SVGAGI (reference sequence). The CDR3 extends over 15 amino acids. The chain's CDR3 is CASSYRLAGLNEQYF. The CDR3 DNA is TGTGCCAGCAGTTACAGACTAGCGGGATTGAACGAGCAGTACTTC.

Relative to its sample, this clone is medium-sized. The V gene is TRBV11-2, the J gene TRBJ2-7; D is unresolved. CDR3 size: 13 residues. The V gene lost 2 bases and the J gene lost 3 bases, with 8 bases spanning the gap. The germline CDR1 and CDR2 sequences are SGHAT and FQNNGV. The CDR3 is CASSLSGLYEQYF. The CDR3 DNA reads TGTGCCAGCAGCTTATCGGGTCTCTACGAGCAGTACTTC.

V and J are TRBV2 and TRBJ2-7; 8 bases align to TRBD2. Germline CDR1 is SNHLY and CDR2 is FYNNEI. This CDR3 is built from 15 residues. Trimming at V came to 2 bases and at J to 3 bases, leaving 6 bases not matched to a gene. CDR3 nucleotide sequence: TGTGCCAGCAGTGAAAGGCTAGCGGGCCTCTACGAGCAGTACTTC. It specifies CASSERLAGLYEQYF.

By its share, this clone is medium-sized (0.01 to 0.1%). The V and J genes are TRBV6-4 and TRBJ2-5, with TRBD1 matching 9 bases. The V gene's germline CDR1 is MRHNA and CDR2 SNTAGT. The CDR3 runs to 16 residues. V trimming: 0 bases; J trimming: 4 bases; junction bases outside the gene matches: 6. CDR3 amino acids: CASSDSPGTGLETQYF. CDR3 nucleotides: TGTGCCAGCAGTGACTCGCCAGGGACAGGGCTAGAGACCCAGTACTTC.

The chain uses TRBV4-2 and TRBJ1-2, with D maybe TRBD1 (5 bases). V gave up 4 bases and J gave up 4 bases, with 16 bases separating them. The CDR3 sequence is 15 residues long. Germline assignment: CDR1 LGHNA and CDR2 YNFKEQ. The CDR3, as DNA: TGTGCCAGCAGCCCCACGCGGGGGGAGTCCTATGGCTACACCTTC. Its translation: CASSPTRGESYGYTF.

CDR3 sequence: CANGQGADTIYF. The CDR3 DNA reads TGTGCCAATGGACAGGGGGCAGACACCATATATTTT. The chain uses TRBV19 and TRBJ1-3; 11 bases agree with TRBD1. V shed 10 bases, J shed 8 bases, and the junction held 4 bases outside the gene matches. The length of the CDR3 is 12 residues. Per germline, CDR1 LNHDA and CDR2 SQIVND (reference sequence).

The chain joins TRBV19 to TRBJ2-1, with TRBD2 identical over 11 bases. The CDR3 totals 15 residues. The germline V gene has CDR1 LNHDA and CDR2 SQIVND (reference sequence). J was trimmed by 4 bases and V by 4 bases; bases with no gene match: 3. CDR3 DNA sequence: TGTGCCAGTAGTAAGGGACTAGCGGATTACAATGAGCAGTTCTTC. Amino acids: CASSKGLADYNEQFF. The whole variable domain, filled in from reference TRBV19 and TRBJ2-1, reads DGGITQSPKYLFRKEGQNVTLSCEQNLNHDAMYWYRQDPGQGLRLIYYSQIVNDFQKGDIAEGYSVSREKKESFPLTVTSAQKNPTAFYLCASSKGLADYNEQFFGPGTRLTVL.

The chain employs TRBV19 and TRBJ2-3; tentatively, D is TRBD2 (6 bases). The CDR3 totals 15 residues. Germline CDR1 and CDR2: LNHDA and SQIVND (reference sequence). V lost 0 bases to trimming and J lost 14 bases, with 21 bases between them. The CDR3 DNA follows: TGTGCCAGTAGTATAGATCTATTCCGGGGGTCTGGTCGGTATTTT. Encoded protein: CASSIDLFRGSGRYF.

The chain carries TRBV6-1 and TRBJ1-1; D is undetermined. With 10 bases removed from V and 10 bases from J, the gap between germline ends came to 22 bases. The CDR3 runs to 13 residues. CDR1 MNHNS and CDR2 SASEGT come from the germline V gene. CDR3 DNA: TGTGCCACCCTTTTCGGACCTAGCTCGGGAGCTTTCTTT. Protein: CATLFGPSSGAFF.

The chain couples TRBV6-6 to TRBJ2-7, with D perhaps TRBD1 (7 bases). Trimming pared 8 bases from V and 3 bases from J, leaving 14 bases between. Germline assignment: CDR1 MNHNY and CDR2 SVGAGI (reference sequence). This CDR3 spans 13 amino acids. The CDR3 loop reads CASGRQGLYEQYF. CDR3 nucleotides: TGTGCCAGCGGAAGACAGGGACTCTACGAGCAGTACTTC.

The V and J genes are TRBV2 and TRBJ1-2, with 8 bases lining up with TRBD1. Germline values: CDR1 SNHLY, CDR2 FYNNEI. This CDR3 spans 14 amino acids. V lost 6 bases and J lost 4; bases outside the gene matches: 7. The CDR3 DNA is TGTGCCAGCAGGGGAGGGACAGGAGGCTATGGCTACACCTTC. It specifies CASRGGTGGYGYTF.

Here the CDR3 DNA reads TGTGCCACCAGCACCAAGACTAGCGGGAGGGATGAGCAGTTCTTC. Its translation is CATSTKTSGRDEQFF. The chain combines TRBV15 with TRBJ2-1; 14 nucleotides align to TRBD2. The V gene end was trimmed by 4 bases and the J gene end by 8 bases; junction bases not matched to a gene: 4. This CDR3 has 15 amino acids. Germline V CDR1 and CDR2: LNHNV, YYDKDF (reference sequence).